The 7 T cell receptor beta chains below all came from one sample that was sequenced in a study of Ad26.COV2.S vaccination and SARS-CoV-2 variants. Treatment: roughly 18 received Ad26.COV2.S at low or high dose, single or two shots; about 5 received placebo; per-sample allocation not given. Each sample was drawn 63 days after the first injection (of vaccine or placebo). The table came from immunoSEQ multiplex PCR; TCRdb's copy has only in-frame clones and leaves some out. Here the sample spans 360,000 or so clones, around 89% being singletons. The specimen comprised peripheral blood, sampled in a trial of Ad26.COV2.S vaccine versus placebo. The receptors come from a person between 18 and 65 years old who received the Ad26.COV2.S COVID-19 vaccine or a placebo.

This chain connects TRBV28 to TRBJ2-5, with 9 bases matching TRBD1. Germline CDR1 and CDR2: MDHEN and SYDVKM. V lost 5 bases, J lost 4 bases, and 5 bases stayed unmatched. This CDR3 is 14 amino acids long. The DNA of the CDR3 is TGTGCCAGCAGTACAACAGGGGGCTTAGAGACCCAGTACTTC. Translation gives CASSTTGGLETQYF.

The chain couples TRBV30 to TRBJ1-3, with unresolved D. Trimming shortened V by 3 bases and J by 0 bases, and 12 bases separated the two germline ends. The CDR3 loop spans 15 amino acids. Germline V gene data show CDR1 as GTSNPN and CDR2 as SVGIG (reference sequence). The CDR3 coding sequence is TGTGCCTGGAGCCTGGGAGGGTTCTCTGGAAACACCATATATTTT. Its translation is CAWSLGGFSGNTIYF.

The chain is built from TRBV6-2 or TRBV6-3 and TRBJ2-1; 8 nucleotides line up with TRBD2. V lost 0 bases and J lost 3; bases outside the gene matches: 10. The CDR3 sequence is 18 residues long. Per germline, CDR1 MNHEY and CDR2 SVGEGT. DNA for the CDR3: TGTGCCAGCAGTTACTCGACCAGCGGGAGAAGGGGCTACAATGAGCAGTTCTTC. It codes for CASSYSTSGRRGYNEQFF.

In its sample, this clone was seen a few times. V is TRBV4-2 and J is TRBJ1-1; perhaps TRBD1 as D (5 bases). Germline V CDR1 and CDR2: LGHNA, YNFKEQ. The CDR3 loop spans 16 amino acids. With 0 bases removed from V and 0 bases from J, the gap between germline ends came to 11 bases. Here the CDR3 reads CASSQDWGTVNTEAFF. CDR3 bases: TGTGCCAGCAGCCAAGACTGGGGCACGGTGAACACTGAAGCTTTCTTT.

The V and J genes are TRBV7-2 and TRBJ2-1, with D possibly being TRBD2 (7 bases). Germline CDR1 and CDR2: SGHTA and FQGNSA. Trimming cost V 1 base and J 9 bases, with 25 bases left between them. This CDR3 comprises 18 residues. The CDR3 nucleotides are TGTGCCAGCAGCTTAGATCCCCGACTAGCCACAGGGTTTGGTGAGCAGTTCTTC. It encodes CASSLDPRLATGFGEQFF.

This chain uses TRBV4-1 with TRBJ2-7, with 13 bases that match TRBD2. The CDR3 runs 15 residues. The V gene's germline CDR1 is MGHRA and CDR2 YSYEKL. J gave up 4 bases and V 3 bases, and 3 bases lay outside the gene matches. The CDR3, as DNA: TGCGCCAGCAGCCACAGGACTAGCGGGAGTTACGAGCAGTACTTC. It translates to CASSHRTSGSYEQYF.

This sequence joins TRBV6-5 and TRBJ1-1, with 7 bases matching TRBD1. Germline CDR1 MNHEY, CDR2 SVGAGI. Trimming at V came to 4 bases and at J to 0 bases, leaving 8 bases not matched to a gene. This CDR3 has 16 residues. The CDR3 DNA follows: TGTGCCAGCAGTTTCCGGGACAGTTCATTGAACACTGAAGCTTTCTTT. Translated: CASSFRDSSLNTEAFF.